These T cell receptor beta chains were read from a single sample in a study of cytomegalovirus exposure and HLA in healthy donors. Sequenced by immunoSEQ multiplex PCR; TCRdb stores in-frame clones only, minus some. The sample has over 45,000 clones, approximately 93% seen once. Sequencing used PBMCs. Receptors originate from a woman aged 18-30 years in good health and CMV-seronegative. CDR3s include the opening cysteine and the closing phenylalanine or tryptophan. D genes are given only for firm matches. Size is omitted from some rows. Given values are once, few, many or a class for expanded clones.

v_call,j_call,clone_size,d_call,cdr3_aa,cdr3_nt
TRBV29-1,TRBJ2-2,.,.,CSVDVAGVTGELFF,TGCAGCGTTGACGTCGCAGGGGTGACCGGGGAGCTGTTTTTT
TRBV5-1,TRBJ2-2,.,TRBD1,CASSWGQGTTGELFF,TGCGCCAGCAGCTGGGGACAGGGGACCACCGGGGAGCTGTTTTTT
TRBV29-1,TRBJ2-5,.,TRBD1,CSVVVGQEPETQYF,TGCAGCGTTGTAGTTGGACAGGAGCCAGAGACCCAGTACTTC
TRBV29-1,TRBJ1-2,.,TRBD1,CSAQQTGDNNYGYTF,TGCAGCGCCCAACAGACAGGGGACAATAACTATGGCTACACCTTC
TRBV5-1,TRBJ2-3,.,TRBD2,CASTEAGGLRDTQYF,TGCGCCAGCACAGAGGCGGGGGGGCTGAGAGATACGCAGTATTTT
TRBV7-2,TRBJ2-4,.,.,CASSLLEARHIQYF,TGTGCCAGCAGCCTACTCGAGGCCCGGCACATTCAGTACTTC
TRBV7-9,TRBJ1-4,.,.,CASSFSGSNEKLFF,TGTGCCAGCAGCTTCTCAGGATCAAATGAAAAACTGTTTTTT
TRBV9,TRBJ2-5,.,.,CASSLDSLGETQYF,TGTGCCAGCAGCCTCGACAGCCTAGGGGAGACCCAGTACTTC
TRBV4-1,TRBJ1-6,.,.,CASSQGGLGNSPLHF,TGCGCCAGCAGCCAAGGCGGCCTCGGGAATTCACCCCTCCACTTT
TRBV7-3,TRBJ2-2,.,TRBD1,CASSLNRLLGTGVPRAGELFF,TGTGCCAGCAGCCTTAACCGTTTACTCGGGACAGGGGTCCCGAGGGCCGGGGAGCTGTTTTTT
TRBV29-1,TRBJ2-5,.,.,CSVEDRSARAQYF,TGCAGCGTTGAAGATCGATCTGCCCGAGCCCAGTACTTC
TRBV5-1,TRBJ2-5,.,.,CASSSLDRTAQETQYF,TGCGCCAGCAGCTCCCTCGATCGGACAGCCCAAGAGACCCAGTACTTC
TRBV11-2,TRBJ2-6,.,.,CASTTIRGKTGANVLTF,TGTGCCAGCACCACGATCAGGGGAAAAACTGGGGCCAACGTCCTGACTTTC
TRBV27,TRBJ2-1,.,TRBD2,CASSSGTSGYNEQFF,TGTGCCAGCAGTTCCGGGACTAGCGGGTACAATGAGCAGTTCTTC
TRBV28,TRBJ1-5,.,TRBD1,CASSGTGTGEQPQHF,TGTGCCAGCAGTGGTACCGGGACAGGGGAACAGCCCCAGCATTTT
TRBV5-1,TRBJ1-2,once,.,CASSSKELGYTF,TGCGCCAGCAGCTCCAAAGAACTTGGCTACACCTTC
TRBV11-2,TRBJ2-3,.,.,CASGSDRRPTDTQYF,TGTGCCAGCGGGTCAGACAGAAGACCCACAGATACGCAGTATTTT
TRBV5-1,TRBJ1-3,.,.,CASSRASSATPGNTIYF,TGCGCCAGCAGCCGCGCCTCTTCTGCGACACCTGGAAACACCATATATTTT
TRBV7-9,TRBJ2-3,.,TRBD2,CASSLGLAGADTQYF,TGTGCCAGCAGCTTGGGGCTAGCGGGAGCAGATACGCAGTATTTT
TRBV6-1,TRBJ1-6,.,.,CASRATGYNSPLHF,TGTGCCAGCAGAGCGACGGGTTATAATTCACCCCTCCACTTT
TRBV6-4,TRBJ1-1,.,.,CASSDSENTEAFF,TGTGCCAGCAGTGACAGCGAGAACACTGAAGCTTTCTTT
TRBV19,TRBJ2-1,.,TRBD1,CASSIVDRGRYNEQFF,TGTGCCAGTAGTATAGTGGACAGGGGGAGATACAATGAGCAGTTCTTC
TRBV6-6,TRBJ2-7,.,TRBD2,CASSYRGLAEIYEQYF,TGTGCCAGCAGTTACCGCGGACTAGCGGAAATCTACGAGCAGTACTTC
TRBV7-2,TRBJ1-1,.,.,CASSKDSFEAFF,TGTGCCAGCAGCAAAGACAGCTTTGAAGCTTTCTTT
TRBV7-2,TRBJ2-7,.,.,CASSLGWESGEQYF,TGTGCCAGCAGCTTAGGTTGGGAGTCGGGCGAGCAGTACTTC
TRBV4-2,TRBJ2-1,.,TRBD2,CASSQVVAGEYNEQFF,TGTGCCAGCAGCCAAGTAGTAGCGGGGGAATACAATGAGCAGTTCTTC
TRBV7-3,TRBJ2-5,.,TRBD2,CASSQLAGGPFETQYF,TGTGCCAGCAGCCAACTAGCGGGGGGGCCTTTTGAGACCCAGTACTTC
TRBV10-3,TRBJ2-3,.,.,CAISPTGSVGDTQYF,TGTGCCATCAGCCCCACCGGGTCTGTGGGAGATACGCAGTATTTT
TRBV5-1,TRBJ2-5,.,.,CASSLGGTSPRETQYF,TGCGCCAGCAGCTTGGGAGGGACATCCCCCAGGGAGACCCAGTACTTC
TRBV11-2,TRBJ2-1,.,TRBD2,CASSSRTSGRYNEQFF,TGTGCCAGCAGCTCTCGGACTAGCGGGAGATACAATGAGCAGTTCTTC
TRBV9,TRBJ1-3,.,.,CASSVTTSGNTIYF,TGTGCCAGCAGCGTTACCACATCTGGAAACACCATATATTTT
TRBV14,TRBJ2-3,.,TRBD2,CASSQGAGPTDTQYF,TGTGCCAGCAGCCAAGGAGCGGGACCCACAGATACGCAGTATTTT
TRBV27,TRBJ1-5,.,TRBD1,CASSTSGTGNQPQHF,TGTGCCAGCAGTACCTCCGGGACAGGGAATCAGCCCCAGCATTTT
TRBV10-3,TRBJ2-2,.,TRBD2,CAIRGTSGSRGTGELFF,TGTGCCATCAGGGGGACTAGCGGGAGTCGGGGCACCGGGGAGCTGTTTTTT
TRBV19,TRBJ1-1,.,TRBD1,CASSILDRGNSEAFF,TGTGCCAGTAGTATTCTTGACAGGGGGAACAGTGAAGCTTTCTTT
TRBV5-1,TRBJ1-5,once,.,CASSLDGPSGTQHF,TGCGCCAGCAGCTTGGATGGTCCCTCGGGGACCCAGCATTTT
TRBV5-4,TRBJ1-6,.,.,CASSQDHSGSDSPLHF,TGTGCCAGCAGCCAAGATCACTCGGGGAGCGATTCACCCCTCCACTTT
TRBV25-1,TRBJ2-7,.,TRBD1,CASSDTGVTKAYEQYF,TGTGCCAGCAGTGATACAGGGGTGACCAAGGCCTACGAGCAGTACTTC
TRBV6-5,TRBJ1-1,.,.,CASSQNRADTEAFF,TGTGCCAGCAGTCAGAACAGAGCGGACACTGAAGCTTTCTTT
TRBV18,TRBJ1-5,.,.,CASSPGGRNQPQHF,TGTGCCAGCTCACCGGGGGGGCGGAATCAGCCCCAGCATTTT
TRBV9,TRBJ1-1,.,.,CASSVATLGQTEAFF,TGTGCCAGCAGCGTCGCAACCCTAGGACAGACTGAAGCTTTCTTT
TRBV7-2,TRBJ2-1,.,TRBD1,CASSSDRGYNEQFF,TGTGCCAGCAGCTCGGACAGGGGGTACAATGAGCAGTTCTTC
TRBV5-4,TRBJ2-5,.,TRBD1,CASSSGQGSGTQYF,TGTGCCAGCAGCTCCGGACAGGGTTCTGGGACCCAGTACTTC
TRBV29-1,TRBJ2-1,.,.,CSVNRVGEQFF,TGCAGCGTGAACAGGGTGGGTGAGCAGTTCTTC